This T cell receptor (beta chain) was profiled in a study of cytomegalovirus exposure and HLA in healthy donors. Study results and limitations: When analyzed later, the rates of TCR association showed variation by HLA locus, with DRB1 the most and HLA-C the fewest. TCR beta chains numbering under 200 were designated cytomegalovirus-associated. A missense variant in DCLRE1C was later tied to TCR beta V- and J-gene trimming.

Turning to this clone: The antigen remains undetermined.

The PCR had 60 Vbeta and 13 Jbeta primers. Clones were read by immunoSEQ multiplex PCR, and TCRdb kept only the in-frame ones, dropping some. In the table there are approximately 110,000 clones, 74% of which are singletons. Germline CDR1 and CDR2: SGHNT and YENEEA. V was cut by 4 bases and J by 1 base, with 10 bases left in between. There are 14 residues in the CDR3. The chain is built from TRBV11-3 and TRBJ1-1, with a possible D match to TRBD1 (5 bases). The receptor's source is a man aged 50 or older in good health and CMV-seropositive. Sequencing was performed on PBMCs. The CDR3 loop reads CASSSTQENTEAFF. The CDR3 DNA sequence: TGTGCCAGCAGCTCCACACAGGAGAACACTGAAGCTTTCTTT.